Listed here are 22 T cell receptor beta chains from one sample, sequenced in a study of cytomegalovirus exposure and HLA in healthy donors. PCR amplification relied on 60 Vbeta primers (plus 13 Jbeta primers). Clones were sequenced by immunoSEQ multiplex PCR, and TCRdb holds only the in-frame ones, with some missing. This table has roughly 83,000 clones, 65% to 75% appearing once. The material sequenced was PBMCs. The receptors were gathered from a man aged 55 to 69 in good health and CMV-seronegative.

In DNA form, the CDR3 reads TGTGCCATCAGTGAGTTCGTCGGGAACACTGAAGCTTTCTTT. Amino acids: CAISEFVGNTEAFF. The J gene is TRBJ1-1, the V gene TRBV10-3; D is undetermined. Germline CDR1 ENHRY, CDR2 SYGVKD. This CDR3 has 14 amino acids. V lost 1 base, J lost 1 base, and 7 bases lay in between.

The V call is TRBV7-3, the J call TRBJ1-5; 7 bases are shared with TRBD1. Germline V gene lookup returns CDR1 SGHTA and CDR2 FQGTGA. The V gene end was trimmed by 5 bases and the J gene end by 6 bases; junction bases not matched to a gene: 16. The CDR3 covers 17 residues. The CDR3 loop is CASSPGGKAAFLQPQHF. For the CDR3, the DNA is TGTGCCAGCAGCCCAGGGGGAAAGGCAGCATTCCTTCAGCCCCAGCATTTT.

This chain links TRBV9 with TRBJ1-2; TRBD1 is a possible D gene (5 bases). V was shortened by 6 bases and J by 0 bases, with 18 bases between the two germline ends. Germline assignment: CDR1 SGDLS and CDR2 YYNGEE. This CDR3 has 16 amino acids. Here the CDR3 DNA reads TGTGCCAGCATAGGGGCGTCGACGGGAGCTAACTATGGCTACACCTTC. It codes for CASIGASTGANYGYTF.

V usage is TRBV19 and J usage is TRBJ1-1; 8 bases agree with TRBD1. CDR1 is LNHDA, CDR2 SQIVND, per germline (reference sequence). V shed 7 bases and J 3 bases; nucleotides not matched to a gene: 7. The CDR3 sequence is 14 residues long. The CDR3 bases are TGTGCCAGTAAGCAGGGGGCTTATTACACTGAAGCTTTCTTT. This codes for CASKQGAYYTEAFF.

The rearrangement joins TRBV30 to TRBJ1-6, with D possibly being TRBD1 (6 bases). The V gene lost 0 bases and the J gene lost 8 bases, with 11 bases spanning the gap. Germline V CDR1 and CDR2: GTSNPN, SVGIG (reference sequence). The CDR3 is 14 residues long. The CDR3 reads CAWSVRKGDSPLHF. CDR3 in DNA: TGTGCCTGGAGTGTACGTAAGGGGGATTCACCCCTCCACTTT.

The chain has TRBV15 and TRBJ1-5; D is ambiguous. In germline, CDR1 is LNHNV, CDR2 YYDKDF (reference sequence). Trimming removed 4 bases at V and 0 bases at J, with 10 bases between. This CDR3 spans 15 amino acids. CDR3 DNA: TGTGCCACCAGCAAAATGAGAACTAGCAATCAGCCCCAGCATTTT. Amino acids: CATSKMRTSNQPQHF.

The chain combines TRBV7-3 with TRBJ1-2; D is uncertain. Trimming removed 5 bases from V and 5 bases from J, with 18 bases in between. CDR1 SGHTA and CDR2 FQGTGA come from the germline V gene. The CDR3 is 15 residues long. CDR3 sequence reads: CASSLLVGSLYGYTF. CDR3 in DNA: TGTGCCAGCAGCCTCCTCGTCGGTAGTTTGTATGGCTACACCTTC. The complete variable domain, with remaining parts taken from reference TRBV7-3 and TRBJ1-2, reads GAGVSQTPSNKVTEKGKYVELRCDPISGHTALYWYRQSLGQGPEFLIYFQGTGAADDSGLPNDRFFAVRPEGSVSTLKIQRTERGDSAVYLCASSLLVGSLYGYTFGSGTRLTVV.

CDR3 in amino acids: CASSDAGGRETQYF. The DNA of the CDR3 is TGTGCCAGCAGCGACGCGGGGGGGCGGGAGACCCAGTACTTC. V and J are TRBV5-6 and TRBJ2-5, with TRBD2 matching over 9 bases. Trimming removed 4 bases from V and 5 bases from J; junction bases left unmatched: 6. The CDR3 consists of 14 residues. Germline CDR1 and CDR2: SGHDT and YYEEEE.

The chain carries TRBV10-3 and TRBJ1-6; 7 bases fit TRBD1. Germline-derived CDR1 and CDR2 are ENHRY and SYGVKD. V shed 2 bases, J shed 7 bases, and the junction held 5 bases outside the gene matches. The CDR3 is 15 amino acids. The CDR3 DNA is TGTGCCATCAGTGAGGACAGGGTCGGGAATTCACCCCTCCACTTT. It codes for CAISEDRVGNSPLHF.

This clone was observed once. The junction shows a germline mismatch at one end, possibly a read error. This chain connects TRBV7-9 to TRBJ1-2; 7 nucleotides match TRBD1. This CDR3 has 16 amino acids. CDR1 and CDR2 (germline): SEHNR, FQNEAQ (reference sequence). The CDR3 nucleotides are TGTTCCAGCAGCTTAGGTACAGGGGTTCCTTTAGGTGGCTACACCTTC. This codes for CSSSLGTGVPLGGYTF.

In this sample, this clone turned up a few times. In DNA form, the CDR3 reads TGTGCCAGCAGTTTATCGAGACAAGGAGGCTACACCTTC. Residues: CASSLSRQGGYTF. V usage is TRBV27 and J usage is TRBJ1-2; D call uncertain. Germline CDR1 reads MNHEY; CDR2 reads SMNVEV (reference sequence). The V end lost 0 bases, the J end lost 8 bases, and 10 bases lay between the germline ends. The CDR3 sequence is 13 residues long.

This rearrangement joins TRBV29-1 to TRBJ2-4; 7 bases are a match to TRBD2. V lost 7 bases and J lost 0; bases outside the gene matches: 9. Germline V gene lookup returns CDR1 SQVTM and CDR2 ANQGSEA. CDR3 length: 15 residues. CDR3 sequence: CSAEGGNLAKNIQYF. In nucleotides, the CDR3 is TGCAGCGCCGAGGGAGGGAACTTAGCCAAAAACATTCAGTACTTC.

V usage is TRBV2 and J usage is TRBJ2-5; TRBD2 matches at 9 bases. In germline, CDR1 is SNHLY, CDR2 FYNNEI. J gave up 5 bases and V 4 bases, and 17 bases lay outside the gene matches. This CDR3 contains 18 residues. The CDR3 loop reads CASSAGTSSSPGAETQYF. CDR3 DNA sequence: TGTGCCAGCAGTGCAGGGACTAGCTCATCACCGGGGGCGGAGACCCAGTACTTC.

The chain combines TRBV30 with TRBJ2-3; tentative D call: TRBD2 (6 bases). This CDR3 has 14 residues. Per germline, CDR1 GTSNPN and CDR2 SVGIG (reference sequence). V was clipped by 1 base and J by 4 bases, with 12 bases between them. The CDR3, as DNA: TGTGCCTGGAGTGCAGGTCTAGCGTCAGATACGCAGTATTTT. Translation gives CAWSAGLASDTQYF.

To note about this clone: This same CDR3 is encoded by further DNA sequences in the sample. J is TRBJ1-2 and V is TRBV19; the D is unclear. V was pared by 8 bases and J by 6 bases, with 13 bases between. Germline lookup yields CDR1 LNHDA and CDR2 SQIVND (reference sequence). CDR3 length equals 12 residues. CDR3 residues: CASSATLNGYTF. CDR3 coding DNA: TGTGCCAGTTCCGCTACTTTAAATGGCTACACCTTC.

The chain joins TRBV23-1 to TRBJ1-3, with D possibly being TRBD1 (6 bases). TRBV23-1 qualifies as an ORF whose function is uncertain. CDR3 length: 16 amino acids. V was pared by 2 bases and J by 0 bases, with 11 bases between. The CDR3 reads CASSQRTESSGNTIYF. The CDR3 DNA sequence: TGCGCCAGCAGTCAAAGGACAGAGAGCTCTGGAAACACCATATATTTT.

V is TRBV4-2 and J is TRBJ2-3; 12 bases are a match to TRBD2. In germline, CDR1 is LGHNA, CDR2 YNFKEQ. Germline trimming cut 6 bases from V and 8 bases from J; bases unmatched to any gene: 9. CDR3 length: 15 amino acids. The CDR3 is CASRTSGGTTGTQYF. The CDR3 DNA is TGTGCCAGCAGAACTAGCGGGGGGACCACGGGTACGCAGTATTTT.

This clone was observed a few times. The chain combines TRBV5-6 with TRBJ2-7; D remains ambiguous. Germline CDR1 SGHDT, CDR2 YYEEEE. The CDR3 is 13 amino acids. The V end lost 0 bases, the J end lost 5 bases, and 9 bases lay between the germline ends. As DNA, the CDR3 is TGTGCCAGCAGCTTGGGGCAGTTAAACGAGCAGTACTTC. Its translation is CASSLGQLNEQYF.

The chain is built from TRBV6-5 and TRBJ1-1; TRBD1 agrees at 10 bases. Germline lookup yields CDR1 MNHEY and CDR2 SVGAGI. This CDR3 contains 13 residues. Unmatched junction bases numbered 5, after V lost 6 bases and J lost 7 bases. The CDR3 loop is CASSRDRGGEAFF. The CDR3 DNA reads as TGTGCCAGCAGCAGGGACAGGGGTGGTGAAGCTTTCTTT.

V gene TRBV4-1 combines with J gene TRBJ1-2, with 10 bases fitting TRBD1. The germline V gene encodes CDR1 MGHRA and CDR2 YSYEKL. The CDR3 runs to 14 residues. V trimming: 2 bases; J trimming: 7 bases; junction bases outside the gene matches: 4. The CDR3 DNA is TGCGCCAGCAGCCAAAACGACAGGGGGCTTGGCTACACCTTC. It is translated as CASSQNDRGLGYTF.

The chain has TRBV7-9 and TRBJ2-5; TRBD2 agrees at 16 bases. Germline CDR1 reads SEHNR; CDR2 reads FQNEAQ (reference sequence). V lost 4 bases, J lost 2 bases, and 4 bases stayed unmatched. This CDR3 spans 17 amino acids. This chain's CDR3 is CASSSTGLAGGQETQYF. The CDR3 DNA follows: TGTGCCAGCAGCTCTACGGGACTAGCGGGGGGGCAAGAGACCCAGTACTTC.

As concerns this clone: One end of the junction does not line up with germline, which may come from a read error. The chain's CDR3 is CSSSAPGHNNEQFF. CDR3 bases: TGTTCCAGCAGCGCACCGGGACACAACAATGAGCAGTTCTTC. V usage is TRBV7-9 and J usage is TRBJ2-1, with a weak D call TRBD1 (6 bases). The CDR3 runs to 14 residues. CDR1 SEHNR and CDR2 FQNEAQ come from the germline V gene (reference sequence).